These T cell receptor beta chains were read from a single sample in a study of blood T cell repertoires in COVID-19. Data came from immunoSEQ multiplex PCR; TCRdb stores just in-frame clones and leaves some out. This table has 57,000 or so clones, around 81% appearing once. The specimen sequenced was peripheral blood. Source of these receptors: a man aged 70 or older with acute or convalescent COVID-19. Both conserved end residues are part of each CDR3. A D gene is named only where the DNA matches it firmly. The size field is filled for only some rows; it gives once, few, many or a size class.

D gene | clone size | J gene | V gene | CDR3 protein | CDR3 DNA
TRBD2 | - | TRBJ2-3 | TRBV18 | CASSPKAGRPYF | TGTGCCAGCTCACCGAAAGCGGGGCGCCCTTATTTT
- | - | TRBJ2-2 | TRBV19 | CASTTPPWQPGELFF | TGTGCCAGTACCACCCCCCCATGGCAACCCGGGGAGCTGTTTTTT
- | - | TRBJ2-1 | TRBV12-3/TRBV12-4 | CASSTRQAQQFF | TGTGCCAGCAGTACCCGCCAGGCCCAGCAGTTCTTC
TRBD1 | - | TRBJ2-7 | TRBV14 | CASSHRTGGDEQYF | TGTGCCAGCAGCCACAGGACAGGGGGTGACGAGCAGTACTTC
- | - | TRBJ1-1 | TRBV10-3 | CAISESSYTEAFF | TGTGCCATCAGTGAGTCCTCTTACACTGAAGCTTTCTTT
- | once | TRBJ2-3 | TRBV5-1 | CASSSGTGAPDTQYF | TGCGCCAGCAGCTCCGGGACTGGCGCTCCAGATACGCAGTATTTT
TRBD1 | - | TRBJ2-3 | TRBV5-4 | CASSPRDRGTDTQYF | TGTGCCAGCAGCCCCCGGGACAGGGGCACAGATACGCAGTATTTT
- | - | TRBJ1-5 | TRBV12-3/TRBV12-4 | CASSRTNQPQHF | TGTGCCAGCAGTCGGACAAACCAGCCCCAGCATTTT
- | - | TRBJ2-3 | TRBV7-9 | CASSLARTISDTQYF | TGTGCCAGCAGCTTAGCGAGAACCATCTCAGATACGCAGTATTTT
TRBD2 | - | TRBJ2-1 | TRBV4-1 | CASSQQDSAGDVGEQFF | TGCGCCAGCAGCCAGCAAGACTCGGCGGGGGATGTAGGTGAGCAGTTCTTC
- | few | TRBJ2-7 | TRBV5-6 | CASSRTEYEQYF | TGTGCCAGCAGCAGGACAGAATACGAGCAGTACTTC
- | - | TRBJ2-1 | TRBV28 | CASSFDSYNEQFF | TGTGCCAGCAGTTTCGACAGTTACAATGAGCAGTTCTTC
- | once | TRBJ1-4 | TRBV7-2 | CASSLARGVEKLFF | TGTGCCAGCAGCTTAGCGCGGGGAGTCGAAAAACTGTTTTTT
TRBD1 | - | TRBJ2-7 | TRBV3-1/TRBV3-2 | CASSQDLGGQVLSSRVFSSYEQYF | TGTGCCAGCAGCCAAGATCTTGGGGGACAGGTCCTGTCCAGCCGGGTTTTTAGCTCCTACGAGCAGTACTTC
TRBD1 | few | TRBJ1-2 | TRBV19 | CASSMGHGTGIDYGYTF | TGTGCCAGTAGTATGGGGCACGGGACAGGGATAGACTATGGCTACACCTTC
TRBD1 | - | TRBJ2-7 | TRBV10-3 | CAIRRQGNEQYF | TGTGCCATCAGAAGACAGGGAAACGAGCAGTACTTC
- | - | TRBJ1-1 | TRBV12-3/TRBV12-4 | CASSQTGGAFF | TGTGCCAGCAGTCAGACGGGGGGAGCTTTCTTT
TRBD1 | - | TRBJ2-5 | TRBV5-6 | CASRLQGAPAAQYF | TGTGCCAGCAGACTACAGGGGGCCCCAGCGGCCCAGTACTTC
- | few | TRBJ1-5 | TRBV3-1/TRBV3-2 | CASSVDTSNQPQHF | TGTGCCAGCAGTGTGGACACAAGCAATCAGCCCCAGCATTTT
- | - | TRBJ1-2 | TRBV11-1 | CASSLGTSGYTF | TGTGCCAGCAGCCTCGGGACAAGTGGCTACACCTTC
- | - | TRBJ2-2 | TRBV4-2 | CASSQDPGEGTGELFF | TGTGCCAGCAGCCAAGATCCAGGGGAGGGGACCGGGGAGCTGTTTTTT
- | - | TRBJ1-2 | TRBV11-2 | CASSSLSRSGYTF | TGTGCCAGCAGCTCCCTGTCGAGATCTGGCTACACCTTC
TRBD2 | - | TRBJ2-1 | TRBV12-5 | CASGLVRLQRGGENEQFF | TGTGCTAGTGGTTTGGTACGCCTCCAGCGGGGGGGCGAGAATGAGCAGTTCTTC
- | - | TRBJ1-4 | TRBV18 | CASSPTLTTSATNEKLFF | TGTGCCAGCTCACCGACCTTGACAACGTCCGCAACTAATGAAAAACTGTTTTTT
- | - | TRBJ1-2 | TRBV19 | CASSIWDTVNYGYTF | TGTGCCAGTAGTATATGGGACACCGTAAACTATGGCTACACCTTC
TRBD1 | - | TRBJ2-1 | TRBV10-2 | CATRTGYNEQFF | TGCGCCACCCGGACAGGGTACAATGAGCAGTTCTTC
TRBD2 | once | TRBJ2-1 | TRBV9 | CASSVAPPGGANNEQFF | TGTGCCAGCAGCGTAGCTCCCCCGGGGGGGGCGAACAATGAGCAGTTCTTC
- | few | TRBJ2-7 | TRBV18 | CASSLDSHEQYF | TGTGCCAGCTCACTGGACAGTCACGAGCAGTACTTC